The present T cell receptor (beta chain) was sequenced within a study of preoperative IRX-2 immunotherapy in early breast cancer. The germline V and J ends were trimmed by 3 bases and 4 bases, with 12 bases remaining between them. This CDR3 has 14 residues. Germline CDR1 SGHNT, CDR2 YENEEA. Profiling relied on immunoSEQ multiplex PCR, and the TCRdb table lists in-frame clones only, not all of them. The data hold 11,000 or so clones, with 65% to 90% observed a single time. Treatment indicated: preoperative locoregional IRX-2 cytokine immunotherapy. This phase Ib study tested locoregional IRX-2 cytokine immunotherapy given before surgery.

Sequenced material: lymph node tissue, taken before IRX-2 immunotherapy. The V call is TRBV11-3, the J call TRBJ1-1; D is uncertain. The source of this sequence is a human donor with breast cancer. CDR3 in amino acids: CASSLGWDGTEAFF. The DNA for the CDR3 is TGTGCCAGCAGCTTGGGATGGGATGGCACTGAAGCTTTCTTT.